The T cell receptor beta chain described here comes from a study of blood T cell repertoires in COVID-19. Enrollees, about 18 to 95 years old, lived in 24 US areas. CDR3 size: 15 residues. CDR1 is SNHLY, CDR2 FYNNEI, per germline. V gave up 5 bases and J gave up 2 bases; unmatched junction bases: 7. In the original processing: Amplification of reference gene primers was used by the study to estimate nucleated cell counts. Repertoires were generated with immunoSEQ multiplex PCR, while TCRdb's copy carries only in-frame clones and drops some. D and trimming come from the DNA, and the V and J calls and clone size come from that table. In the table there are around 280,000 clones, around nine tenths of which are singletons.

The chain combines TRBV2 with TRBJ2-5; 8 bases fit TRBD1. The sequenced sample was PBMCs or T cells enriched from blood (not recorded which). The TCR originated in a woman between 35 and 50 years old who had recovered from COVID-19. The CDR3 loop is CASSSRTGRQETQYF. The DNA for the CDR3 is TGTGCCAGCAGTTCCAGGACAGGGCGACAAGAGACCCAGTACTTC.